This T cell receptor beta chain came from a study of blood T cells in healthy people across ages. This clonotype was seen a single time. Given the absence of the conserved phenylalanine or tryptophan at the CDR3 end, a read error is likely. This CDR3 has 15 amino acids. Germline CDR1 DFQATT, CDR2 SNEGSKA (reference sequence). Trimming left V 1 base short and J 4 bases short, with 16 bases between. A second PCR of about 7 to 11 cycles used a sample-barcoded 5' primer and a J-beta primer mix. Every sample gave at least 2.5 million paired-end reads containing CDR3. One entry per CDR3 protein, called by TCRdb with MiXCR from the 5' RACE reads. The sample yields about 1.7 million distinct CDR3 sequences, roughly 27% seen once. The study recruited healthy Caucasian donors from Russia who were aged about 6 to 95. Each individual donor underwent a draw of roughly 10 milliliters of peripheral blood.

This chain connects TRBV20-1 to TRBJ1-2; tentatively, D is TRBD1 (5 bases). The sample consisted of blood. The sequence came from a woman between 25 and 40 years old in good health. The DNA for the CDR3 is TGCAGTGCTAGAGCCGGGGGACCTGGGGGCTATGGCTACACCGTC. Encoded protein: CSARAGGPGGYGYTV.